The rows below give T cell receptor beta chains drawn from one sample of a study of blood T cell repertoires in COVID-19. Method: immunoSEQ multiplex PCR; TCRdb's copy keeps in-frame clones and lacks some. This sample has 65,000 to 85,000 clones, with 87% found just once. The specimen was peripheral blood. Receptors originate from a woman in her late teens or twenties with acute or convalescent COVID-19. Each CDR3 is given with its conserved first and last residue. The order of the fields is clone size, V gene, J gene, D gene, CDR3 protein, CDR3 DNA. D genes are given only for firm matches. Clone size, where shown, is once, few, many, or a class for clones that have expanded.

NA	TRBV18	TRBJ1-6	NA	CASSPLGREGNSPLHF	TGTGCCAGCTCACCCCTCGGCAGGGAGGGGAATTCACCCCTCCACTTT
NA	TRBV2	TRBJ1-2	NA	CASSAVLFYTF	TGTGCCAGCAGTGCCGTTCTCTTCTACACCTTC
NA	TRBV9	TRBJ2-3	TRBD2	CASSVGAGEGTDTQYF	TGTGCCAGCAGCGTAGGAGCGGGAGAAGGGACAGATACGCAGTATTTT
NA	TRBV4-3	TRBJ1-5	NA	CASSQDRGQPQHF	TGCGCCAGCAGCCAAGATCGGGGTCAGCCCCAGCATTTT
NA	TRBV10-2	TRBJ2-1	NA	CASGRGTYNEQFF	TGCGCCAGTGGGCGGGGAACCTACAATGAGCAGTTCTTC
NA	TRBV18	TRBJ1-1	TRBD1	CASSPIRGTVEEAFF	TGTGCCAGCTCACCCATTCGAGGGACAGTTGAGGAAGCTTTCTTT
NA	TRBV5-1	TRBJ2-3	NA	CASSRSGSGTDTQYF	TGCGCCAGCAGCCGAAGCGGGTCGGGCACAGATACGCAGTATTTT
once	TRBV6-2/TRBV6-3	TRBJ2-5	NA	CASSYSSAFGETQYF	TGTGCCAGCAGTTACTCTTCTGCATTCGGTGAGACCCAGTACTTC
NA	TRBV27	TRBJ1-4	TRBD1	CASSIRDSHEKLFF	TGTGCCAGCAGTATCCGGGACAGTCATGAAAAACTGTTTTTT
few	TRBV29-1	TRBJ1-2	TRBD1	CSVTRQGAANYGYTF	TGCAGCGTCACACGACAGGGGGCCGCTAACTATGGCTACACCTTC
NA	TRBV6-6	TRBJ2-5	TRBD2	CASRRLAGGQETQYF	TGTGCCAGCAGGCGACTAGCGGGGGGCCAAGAGACCCAGTACTTC
NA	TRBV9	TRBJ2-5	NA	CASSVAVGETQYF	TGTGCCAGCAGCGTAGCCGTTGGCGAGACCCAGTACTTC
few	TRBV5-1	TRBJ2-1	NA	CASSSNYNEQFF	TGCGCCAGCAGCTCCAATTACAATGAGCAGTTCTTC
NA	TRBV7-2	TRBJ2-7	TRBD1	CASSLDRSSYEQYF	TGTGCCAGCAGCTTGGACAGGAGCTCCTACGAGCAGTACTTC
NA	TRBV20-1	TRBJ1-6	NA	CSASARLYNSPLHF	TGCAGTGCTAGTGCCCGACTCTATAATTCACCCCTCCACTTT
NA	TRBV27	TRBJ2-7	TRBD2	CASSLTSGGVSLREQYF	TGTGCCAGCAGTTTAACTAGCGGGGGGGTCTCGTTACGAGAGCAGTACTTC
NA	TRBV6-5	TRBJ1-2	TRBD1	CASRDSGTVYGYTF	TGTGCCAGCAGGGACTCCGGGACAGTCTATGGCTACACCTTC